The TCR beta chain described here comes from a study of shared clonotypes between healthy human individuals. The data were produced by immunoSEQ multiplex PCR, yet TCRdb's version contains in-frame clones alone and is incomplete. In the table there are about 1,500,000 clones, approximately 97% of which are singletons. The CDR3 has 14 amino acids. CDR1 and CDR2 (germline): MNHNS, SASEGT. Trimming at V came to 3 bases and at J to 3 bases, leaving 4 bases not matched to a gene. The rearrangement joins TRBV6-1 to TRBJ1-2; TRBD1 aligns across 7 bases. The source of this sequence is a man aged 25 to 45 in good health. Input material: naive CD4+ T cells sorted from blood. This sample's subset: CD45RA+ positively selected. The CDR3 region has the DNA TGTGCCAGCAGTGAGGCAGGGGGGGACTATGGCTACACCTTC. It translates to CASSEAGGDYGYTF.